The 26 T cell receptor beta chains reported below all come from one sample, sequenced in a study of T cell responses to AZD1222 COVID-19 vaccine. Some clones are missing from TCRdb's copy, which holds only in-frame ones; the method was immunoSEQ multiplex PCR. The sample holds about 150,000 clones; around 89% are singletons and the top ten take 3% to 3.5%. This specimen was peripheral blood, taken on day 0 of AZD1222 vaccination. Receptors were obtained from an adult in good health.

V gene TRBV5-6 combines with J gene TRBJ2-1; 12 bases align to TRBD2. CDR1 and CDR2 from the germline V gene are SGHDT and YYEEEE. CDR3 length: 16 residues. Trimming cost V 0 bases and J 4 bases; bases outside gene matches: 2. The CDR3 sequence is CASSLEGTSGYNEQFF. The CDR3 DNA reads TGTGCCAGCAGCTTGGAGGGGACTAGCGGGTACAATGAGCAGTTCTTC.

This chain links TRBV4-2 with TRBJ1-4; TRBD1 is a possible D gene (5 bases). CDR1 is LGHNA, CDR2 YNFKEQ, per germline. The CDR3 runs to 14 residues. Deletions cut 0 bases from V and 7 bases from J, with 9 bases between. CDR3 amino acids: CASSQDRVGEKLFF. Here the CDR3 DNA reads TGTGCCAGCAGCCAAGACAGGGTCGGTGAAAAACTGTTTTTT.

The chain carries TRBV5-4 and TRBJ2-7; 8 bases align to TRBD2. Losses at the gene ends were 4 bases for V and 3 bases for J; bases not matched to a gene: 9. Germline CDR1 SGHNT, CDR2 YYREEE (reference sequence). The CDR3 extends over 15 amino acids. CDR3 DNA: TGTGCCAGCAGCCAAGACGGGGGGGCCCTCTACGAGCAGTACTTC. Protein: CASSQDGGALYEQYF.

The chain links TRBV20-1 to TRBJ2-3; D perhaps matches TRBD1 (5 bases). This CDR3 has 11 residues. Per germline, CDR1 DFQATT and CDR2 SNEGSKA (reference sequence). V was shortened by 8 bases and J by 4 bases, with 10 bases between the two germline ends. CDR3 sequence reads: CSTSRADTQYF. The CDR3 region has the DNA TGCAGTACCAGCAGGGCAGATACGCAGTATTTT.

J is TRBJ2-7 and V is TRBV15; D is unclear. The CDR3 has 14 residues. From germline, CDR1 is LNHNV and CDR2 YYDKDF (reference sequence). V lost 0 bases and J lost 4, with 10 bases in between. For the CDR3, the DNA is TGTGCCACCAGCAGAGATCTGGGATCTTACGAGCAGTACTTC. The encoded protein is CATSRDLGSYEQYF.

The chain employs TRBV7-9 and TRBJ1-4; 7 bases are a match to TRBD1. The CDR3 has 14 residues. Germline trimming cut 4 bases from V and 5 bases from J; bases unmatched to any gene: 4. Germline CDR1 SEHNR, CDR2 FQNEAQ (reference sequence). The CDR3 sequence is CASSWDRQNEKLFF. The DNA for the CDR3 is TGTGCCAGCAGCTGGGACAGACAGAATGAAAAACTGTTTTTT. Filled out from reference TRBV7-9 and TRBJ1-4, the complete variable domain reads DTGVSQNPRHKITKRGQNVTFRCDPISEHNRLYWYRQTLGQGPEFLTYFQNEAQLEKSRLLSDRFSAERPKGSFSTLEIQRTEQGDSAMYLCASSWDRQNEKLFFGSGTQLSVL.

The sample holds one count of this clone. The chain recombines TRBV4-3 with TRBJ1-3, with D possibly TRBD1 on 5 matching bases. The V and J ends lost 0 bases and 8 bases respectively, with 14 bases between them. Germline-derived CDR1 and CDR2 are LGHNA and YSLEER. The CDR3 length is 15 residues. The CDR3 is CASSQDETASDTIYF. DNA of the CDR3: TGCGCCAGCAGCCAAGATGAGACAGCCAGCGACACCATATATTTT.

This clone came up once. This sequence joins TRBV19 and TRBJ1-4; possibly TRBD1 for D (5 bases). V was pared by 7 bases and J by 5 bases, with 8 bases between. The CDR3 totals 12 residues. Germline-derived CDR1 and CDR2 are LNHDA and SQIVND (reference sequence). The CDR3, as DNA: TGTGCCAGTAAGACAGCAAATGAAAAACTGTTTTTT. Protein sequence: CASKTANEKLFF.

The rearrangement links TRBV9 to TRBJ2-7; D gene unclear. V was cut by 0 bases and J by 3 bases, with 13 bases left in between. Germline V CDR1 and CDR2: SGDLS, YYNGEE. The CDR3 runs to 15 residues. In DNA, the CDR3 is TGTGCCAGCAGCGTAGGCGGCGGAATCCTCTACGAGCAGTACTTC. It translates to CASSVGGGILYEQYF.

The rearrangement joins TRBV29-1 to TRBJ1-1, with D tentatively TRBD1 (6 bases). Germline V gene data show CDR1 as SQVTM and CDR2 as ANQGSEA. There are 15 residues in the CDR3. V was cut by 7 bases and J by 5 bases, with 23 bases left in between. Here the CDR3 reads CSASSWGGRGTEAFF. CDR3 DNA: TGCAGCGCCTCATCGTGGGGGGGGCGCGGGACTGAAGCTTTCTTT.

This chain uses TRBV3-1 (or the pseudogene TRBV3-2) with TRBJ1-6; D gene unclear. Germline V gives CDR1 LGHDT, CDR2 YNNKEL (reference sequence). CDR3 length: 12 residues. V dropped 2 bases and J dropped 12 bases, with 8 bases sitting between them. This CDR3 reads CASSQSMLPLHF. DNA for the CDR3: TGTGCCAGCAGCCAATCCATGTTACCCCTCCACTTT.

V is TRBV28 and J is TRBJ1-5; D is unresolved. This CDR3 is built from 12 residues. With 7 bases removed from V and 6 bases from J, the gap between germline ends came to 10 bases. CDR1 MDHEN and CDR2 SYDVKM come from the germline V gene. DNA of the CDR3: TGTGCCAGCATCCGAAACACTCAGCCCCAGCATTTT. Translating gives CASIRNTQPQHF.

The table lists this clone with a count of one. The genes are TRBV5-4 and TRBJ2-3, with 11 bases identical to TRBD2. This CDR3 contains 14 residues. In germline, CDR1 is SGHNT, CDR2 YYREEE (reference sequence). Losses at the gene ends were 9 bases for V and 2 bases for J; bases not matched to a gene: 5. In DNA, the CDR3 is TGTGCCACCGGGACTAGCGGCTACACAGATACGCAGTATTTT. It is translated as CATGTSGYTDTQYF.

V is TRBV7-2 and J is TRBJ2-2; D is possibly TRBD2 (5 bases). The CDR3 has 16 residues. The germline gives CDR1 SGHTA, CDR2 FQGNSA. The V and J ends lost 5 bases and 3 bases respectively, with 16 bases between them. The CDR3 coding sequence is TGTGCCAGCAGCCCCAGTACGGGGTCCTACACCGGGGAGCTGTTTTTT. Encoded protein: CASSPSTGSYTGELFF.

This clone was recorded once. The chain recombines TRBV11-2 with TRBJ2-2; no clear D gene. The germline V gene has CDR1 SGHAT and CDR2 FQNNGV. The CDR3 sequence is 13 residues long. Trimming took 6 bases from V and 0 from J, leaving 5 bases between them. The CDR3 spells CASSEPNTGELFF. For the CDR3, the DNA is TGTGCCAGCAGTGAACCGAACACCGGGGAGCTGTTTTTT. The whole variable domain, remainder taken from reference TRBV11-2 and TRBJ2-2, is EAGVAQSPRYKIIEKRQSVAFWCNPISGHATLYWYQQILGQGPKLLIQFQNNGVVDDSQLPKDRFSAERLKGVDSTLKIQPAKLEDSAVYLCASSEPNTGELFFGEGSRLTVL.

The CDR3 DNA reads as TGTGCCAGCAGGGGACCGAGAACTGAAGCTTTCTTT. Translated, it gives CASRGPRTEAFF. The rearrangement uses TRBV2 and TRBJ1-1; TRBD1 is a possible D gene (5 bases). CDR1 and CDR2 (germline): SNHLY, FYNNEI. V was cut by 6 bases and J by 5 bases, with 10 bases left in between. The CDR3 totals 12 residues.

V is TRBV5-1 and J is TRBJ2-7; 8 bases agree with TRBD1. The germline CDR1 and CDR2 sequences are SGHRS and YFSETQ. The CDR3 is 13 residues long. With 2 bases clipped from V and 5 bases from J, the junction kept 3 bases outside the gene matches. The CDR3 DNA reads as TGCGCCAGCAGCTTTCCAGGGGGCCACGAGCAGTACTTC. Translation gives CASSFPGGHEQYF.

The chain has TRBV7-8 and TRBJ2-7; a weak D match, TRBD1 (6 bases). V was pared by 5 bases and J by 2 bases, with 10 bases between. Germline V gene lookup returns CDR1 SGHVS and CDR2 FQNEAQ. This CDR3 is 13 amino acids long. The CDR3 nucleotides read TGTGCCAGCAGCCGGGGACATACCTACGAGCAGTACTTC. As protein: CASSRGHTYEQYF.

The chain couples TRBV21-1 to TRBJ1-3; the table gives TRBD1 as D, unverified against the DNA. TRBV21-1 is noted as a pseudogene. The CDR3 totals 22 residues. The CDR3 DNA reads TGTGCCAGCAGCAAAAGGGAGTTGTGTGAGGACAGGGGGGAGATCTCTGGAAACACCATATATTTT. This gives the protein CASSKRELCEDRGEISGNTIYF.

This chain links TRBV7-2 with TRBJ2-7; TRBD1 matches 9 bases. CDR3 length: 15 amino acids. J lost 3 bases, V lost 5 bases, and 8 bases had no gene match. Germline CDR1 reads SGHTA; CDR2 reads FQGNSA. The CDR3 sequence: CASSPSGQGFYEQYF. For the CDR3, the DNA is TGTGCCAGCAGCCCGTCCGGACAGGGGTTCTACGAGCAGTACTTC.

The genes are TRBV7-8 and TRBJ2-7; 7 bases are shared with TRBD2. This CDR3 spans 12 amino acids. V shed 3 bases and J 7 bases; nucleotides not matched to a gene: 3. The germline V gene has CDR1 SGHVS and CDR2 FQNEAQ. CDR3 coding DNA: TGTGCCAGCAGCTTGGGGGGGAGGGAGCAGTACTTC. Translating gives CASSLGGREQYF.

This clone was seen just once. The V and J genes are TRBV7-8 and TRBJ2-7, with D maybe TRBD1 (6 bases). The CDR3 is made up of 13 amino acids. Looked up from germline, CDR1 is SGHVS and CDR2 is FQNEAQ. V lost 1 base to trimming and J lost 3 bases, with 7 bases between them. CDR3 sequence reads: CASSLEDSYEQYF. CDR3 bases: TGTGCCAGCAGCTTAGAGGACAGCTACGAGCAGTACTTC.

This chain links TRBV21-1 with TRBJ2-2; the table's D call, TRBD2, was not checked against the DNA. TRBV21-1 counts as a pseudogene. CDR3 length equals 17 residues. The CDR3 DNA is TGTGCCAGCAGCAAAGTTGCGGAAACGACCCCCACCGGGGAGCTGTTTTTT. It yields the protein CASSKVAETTPTGELFF.

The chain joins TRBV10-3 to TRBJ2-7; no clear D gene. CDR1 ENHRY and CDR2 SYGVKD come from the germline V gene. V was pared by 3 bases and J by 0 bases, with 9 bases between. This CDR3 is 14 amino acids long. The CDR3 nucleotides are TGTGCCATCAGTGATGTACAGTCCTCCTACGAGCAGTACTTC. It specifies CAISDVQSSYEQYF.

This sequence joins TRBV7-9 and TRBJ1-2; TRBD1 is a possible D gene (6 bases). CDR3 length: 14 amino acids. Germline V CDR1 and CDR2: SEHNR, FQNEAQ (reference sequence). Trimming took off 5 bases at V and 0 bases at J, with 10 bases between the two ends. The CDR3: CASSPDSANYGYTF. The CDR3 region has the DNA TGTGCCAGCAGCCCGGACAGTGCTAACTATGGCTACACCTTC. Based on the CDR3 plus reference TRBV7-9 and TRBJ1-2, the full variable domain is DTGVSQNPRHKITKRGQNVTFRCDPISEHNRLYWYRQTLGQGPEFLTYFQNEAQLEKSRLLSDRFSAERPKGSFSTLEIQRTEQGDSAMYLCASSPDSANYGYTFGSGTRLTVV.

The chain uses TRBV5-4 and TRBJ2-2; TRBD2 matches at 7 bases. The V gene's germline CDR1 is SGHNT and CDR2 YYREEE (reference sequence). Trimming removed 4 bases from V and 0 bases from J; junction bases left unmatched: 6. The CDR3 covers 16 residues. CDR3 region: CASSPSAGTNTGELFF. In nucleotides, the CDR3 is TGTGCCAGCAGCCCCTCAGCGGGGACGAACACCGGGGAGCTGTTTTTT.